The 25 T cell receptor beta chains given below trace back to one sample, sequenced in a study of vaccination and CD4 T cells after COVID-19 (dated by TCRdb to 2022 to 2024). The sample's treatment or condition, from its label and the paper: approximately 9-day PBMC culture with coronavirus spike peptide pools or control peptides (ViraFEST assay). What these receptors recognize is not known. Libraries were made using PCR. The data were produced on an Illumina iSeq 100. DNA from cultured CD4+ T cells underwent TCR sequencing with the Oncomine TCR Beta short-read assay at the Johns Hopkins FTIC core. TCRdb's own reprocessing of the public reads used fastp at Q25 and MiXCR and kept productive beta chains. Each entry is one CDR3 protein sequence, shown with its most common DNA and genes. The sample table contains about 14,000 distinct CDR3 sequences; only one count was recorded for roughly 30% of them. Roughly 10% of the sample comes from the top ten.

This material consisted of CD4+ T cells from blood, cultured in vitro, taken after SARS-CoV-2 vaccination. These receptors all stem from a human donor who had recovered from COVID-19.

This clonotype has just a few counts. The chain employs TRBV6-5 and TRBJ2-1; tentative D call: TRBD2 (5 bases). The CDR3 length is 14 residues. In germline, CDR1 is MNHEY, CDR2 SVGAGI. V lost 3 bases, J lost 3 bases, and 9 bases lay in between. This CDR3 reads CASSYERIYNEQFF. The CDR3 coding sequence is TGTGCCAGCAGTTATGAGCGGATCTACAATGAGCAGTTCTTC.

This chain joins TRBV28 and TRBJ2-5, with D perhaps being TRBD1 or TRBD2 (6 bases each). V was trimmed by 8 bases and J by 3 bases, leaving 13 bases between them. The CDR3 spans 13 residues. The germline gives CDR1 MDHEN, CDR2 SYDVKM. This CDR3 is CASGGRGKETQYF. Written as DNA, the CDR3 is TGTGCCAGCGGGGGGCGGGGTAAAGAGACCCAGTACTTC. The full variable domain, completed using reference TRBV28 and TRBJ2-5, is DVKVTQSSRYLVKRTGEKVFLECVQDMDHENMFWYRQDPGLGLRLIYFSYDVKMKEKGDIPEGYSVSREKKERFSLILESASTNQTSMYLCASGGRGKETQYFGPGTRLLVL.

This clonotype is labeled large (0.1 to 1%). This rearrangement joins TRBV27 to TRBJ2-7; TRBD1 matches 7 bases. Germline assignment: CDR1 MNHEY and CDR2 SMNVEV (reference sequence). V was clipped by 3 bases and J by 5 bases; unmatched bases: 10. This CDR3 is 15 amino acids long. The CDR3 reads CASSFVQTGVHEQYF. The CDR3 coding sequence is TGTGCCAGCAGTTTCGTTCAAACAGGGGTCCACGAGCAGTACTTC.

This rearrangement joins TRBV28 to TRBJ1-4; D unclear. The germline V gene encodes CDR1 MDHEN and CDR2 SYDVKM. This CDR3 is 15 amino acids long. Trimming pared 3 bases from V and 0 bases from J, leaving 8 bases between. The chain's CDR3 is CASSFWGATNEKLFF. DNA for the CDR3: TGTGCCAGCAGTTTCTGGGGAGCAACTAATGAAAAACTGTTTTTT.

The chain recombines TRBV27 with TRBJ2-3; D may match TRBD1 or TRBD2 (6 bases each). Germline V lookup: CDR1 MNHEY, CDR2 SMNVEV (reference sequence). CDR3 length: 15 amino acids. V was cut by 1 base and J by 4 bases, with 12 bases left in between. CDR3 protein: CASSLLSGAADTQYF. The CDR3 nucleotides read TGTGCCAGCAGTTTATTATCGGGGGCAGCAGATACGCAGTATTTT.

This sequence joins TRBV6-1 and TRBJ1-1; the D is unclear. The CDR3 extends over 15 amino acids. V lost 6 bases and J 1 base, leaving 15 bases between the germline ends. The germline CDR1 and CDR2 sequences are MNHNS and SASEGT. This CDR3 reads CASSPPGGKNTEAFF. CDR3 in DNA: TGTGCCAGCAGCCCCCCGGGAGGGAAGAACACTGAAGCTTTCTTT.

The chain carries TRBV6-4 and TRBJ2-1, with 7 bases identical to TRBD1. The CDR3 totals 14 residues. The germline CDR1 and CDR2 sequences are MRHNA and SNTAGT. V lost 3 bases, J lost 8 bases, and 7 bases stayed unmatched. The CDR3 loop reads CASSELEGGDEQFF. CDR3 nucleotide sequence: TGTGCCAGCAGTGAACTAGAAGGGGGCGATGAGCAGTTCTTC.

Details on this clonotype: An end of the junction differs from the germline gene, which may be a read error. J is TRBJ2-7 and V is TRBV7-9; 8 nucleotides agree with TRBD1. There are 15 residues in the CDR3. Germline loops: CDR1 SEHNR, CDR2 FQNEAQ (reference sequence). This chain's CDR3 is CASTPGQAPAYEQCF. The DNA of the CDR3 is TGTGCCAGCACCCCGGGACAGGCTCCCGCCTACGAGCAGTGCTTC.

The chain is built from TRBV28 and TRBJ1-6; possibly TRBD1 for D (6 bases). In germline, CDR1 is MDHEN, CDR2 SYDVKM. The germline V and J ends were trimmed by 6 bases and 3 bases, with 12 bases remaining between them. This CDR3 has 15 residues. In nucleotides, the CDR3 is TGTGCCAGCAGCCCCCCGACAGGCTATAATTCACCCCTCCACTTT. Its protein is CASSPPTGYNSPLHF.

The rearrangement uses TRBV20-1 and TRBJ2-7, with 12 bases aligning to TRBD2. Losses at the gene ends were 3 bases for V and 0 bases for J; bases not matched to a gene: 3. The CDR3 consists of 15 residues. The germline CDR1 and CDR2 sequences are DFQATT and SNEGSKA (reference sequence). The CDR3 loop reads CSASRTSGNSYEQYF. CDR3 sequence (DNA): TGCAGTGCTAGCCGGACTAGCGGGAACTCCTACGAGCAGTACTTC.

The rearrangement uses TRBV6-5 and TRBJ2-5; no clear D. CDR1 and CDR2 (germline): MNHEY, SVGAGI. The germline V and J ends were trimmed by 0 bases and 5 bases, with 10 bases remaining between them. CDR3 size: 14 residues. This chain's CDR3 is CASSYSPRTETQYF. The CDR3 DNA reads TGTGCCAGCAGTTACTCTCCGAGGACGGAGACCCAGTACTTC.

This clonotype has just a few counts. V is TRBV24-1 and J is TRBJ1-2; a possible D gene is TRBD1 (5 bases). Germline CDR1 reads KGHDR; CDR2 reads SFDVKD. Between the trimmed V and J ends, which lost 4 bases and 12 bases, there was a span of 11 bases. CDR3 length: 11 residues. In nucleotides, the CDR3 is TGTGCCACCAGTGACGGGCAGGGCCACACCTTC. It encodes CATSDGQGHTF.

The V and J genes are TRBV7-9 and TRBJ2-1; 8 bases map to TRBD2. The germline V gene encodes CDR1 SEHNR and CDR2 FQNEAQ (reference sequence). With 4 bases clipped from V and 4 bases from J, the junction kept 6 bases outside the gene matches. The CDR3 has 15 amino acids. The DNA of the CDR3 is TGTGCCAGCAGCTATAGCGGGGTAATTTACAATGAGCAGTTCTTC. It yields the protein CASSYSGVIYNEQFF.

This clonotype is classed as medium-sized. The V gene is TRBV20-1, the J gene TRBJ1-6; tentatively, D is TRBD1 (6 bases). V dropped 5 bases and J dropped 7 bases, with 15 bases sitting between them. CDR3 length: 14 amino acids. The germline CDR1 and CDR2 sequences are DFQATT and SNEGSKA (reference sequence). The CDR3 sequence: CSAGKTGPNSPLHF. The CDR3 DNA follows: TGCAGTGCTGGGAAGACAGGACCCAATTCACCCCTCCACTTT.

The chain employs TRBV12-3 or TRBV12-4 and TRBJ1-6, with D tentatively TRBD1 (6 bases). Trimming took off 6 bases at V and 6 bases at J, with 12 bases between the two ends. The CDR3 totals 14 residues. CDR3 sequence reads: CASRMGGSNSPLHF. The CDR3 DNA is TGTGCCAGCAGAATGGGGGGCAGTAATTCACCCCTCCACTTT.

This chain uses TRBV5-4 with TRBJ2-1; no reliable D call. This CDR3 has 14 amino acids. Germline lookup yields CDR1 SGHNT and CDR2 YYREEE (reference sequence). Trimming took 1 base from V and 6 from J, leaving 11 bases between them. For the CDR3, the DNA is TGTGCCAGCAGCTTGTGGTCCCGGGCCAATGAGCAGTTCTTC. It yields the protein CASSLWSRANEQFF. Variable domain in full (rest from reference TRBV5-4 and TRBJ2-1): ETGVTQSPTHLIKTRGQQVTLRCSSQSGHNTVSWYQQALGQGPQFIFQYYREEENGRGNFPPRFSGLQFPNYSSELNVNALELDDSALYLCASSLWSRANEQFFGPGTRLTVL.

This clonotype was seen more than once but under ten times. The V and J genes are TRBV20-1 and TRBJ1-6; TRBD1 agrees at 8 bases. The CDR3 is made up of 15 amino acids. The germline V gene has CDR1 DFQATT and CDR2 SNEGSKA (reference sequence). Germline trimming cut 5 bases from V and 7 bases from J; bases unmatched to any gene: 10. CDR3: CSAPTRQGINSPLHF. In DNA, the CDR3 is TGCAGTGCTCCCACTCGACAGGGGATCAATTCACCCCTCCACTTT.

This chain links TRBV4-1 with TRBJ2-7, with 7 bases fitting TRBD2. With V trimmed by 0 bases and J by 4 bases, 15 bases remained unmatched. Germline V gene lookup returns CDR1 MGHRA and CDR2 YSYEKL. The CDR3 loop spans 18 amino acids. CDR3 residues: CASSQDAARWEGRYEQYF. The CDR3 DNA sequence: TGCGCCAGCAGCCAAGATGCCGCCCGGTGGGAGGGTCGGTACGAGCAGTACTTC.

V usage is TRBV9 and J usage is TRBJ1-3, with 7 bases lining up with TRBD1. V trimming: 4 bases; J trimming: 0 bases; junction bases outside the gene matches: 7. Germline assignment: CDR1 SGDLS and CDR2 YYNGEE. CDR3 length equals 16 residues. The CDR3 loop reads CASSLGQLLSGNTIYF. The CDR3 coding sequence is TGTGCCAGCAGCTTGGGACAGCTCCTCTCTGGAAACACCATATATTTT.

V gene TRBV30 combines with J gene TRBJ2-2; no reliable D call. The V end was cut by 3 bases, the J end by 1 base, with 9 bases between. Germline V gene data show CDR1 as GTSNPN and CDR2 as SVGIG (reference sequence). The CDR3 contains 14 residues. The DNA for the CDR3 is TGTGCCTGGAGGTGGGCAGGGAACACCGGGGAGCTGTTTTTT. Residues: CAWRWAGNTGELFF. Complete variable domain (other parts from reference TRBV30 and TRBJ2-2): SQTIHQWPATLVQPVGSPLSLECTVEGTSNPNLYWYRQAAGRGLQLLFYSVGIGQISSEVPQNLSASRPQDRQFILSSKKLLLSDSGFYLCAWRWAGNTGELFFGEGSRLTVL.

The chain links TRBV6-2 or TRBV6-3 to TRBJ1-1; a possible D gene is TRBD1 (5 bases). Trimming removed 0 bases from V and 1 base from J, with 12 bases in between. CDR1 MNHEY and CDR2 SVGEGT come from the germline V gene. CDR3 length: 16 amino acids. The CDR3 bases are TGTGCCAGCAGTTACTCGACGGAGGGGCGGAACACTGAAGCTTTCTTT. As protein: CASSYSTEGRNTEAFF.

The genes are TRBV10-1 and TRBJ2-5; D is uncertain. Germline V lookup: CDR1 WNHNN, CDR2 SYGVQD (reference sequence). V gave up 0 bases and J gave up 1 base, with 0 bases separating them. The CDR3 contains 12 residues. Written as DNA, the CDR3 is TGCGCCAGCAGTGAGTCCCAAGAGACCCAGTACTTC. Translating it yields CASSESQETQYF.

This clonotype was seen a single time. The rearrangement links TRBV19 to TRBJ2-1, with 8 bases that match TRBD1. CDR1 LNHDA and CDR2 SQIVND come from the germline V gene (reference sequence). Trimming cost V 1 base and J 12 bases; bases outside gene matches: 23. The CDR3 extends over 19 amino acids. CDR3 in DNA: TGTGCCAGTAGTATAGGCACAGGGGGGTTCACCTACATGGTAACCAGGCAGTTCTTC. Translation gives CASSIGTGGFTYMVTRQFF.

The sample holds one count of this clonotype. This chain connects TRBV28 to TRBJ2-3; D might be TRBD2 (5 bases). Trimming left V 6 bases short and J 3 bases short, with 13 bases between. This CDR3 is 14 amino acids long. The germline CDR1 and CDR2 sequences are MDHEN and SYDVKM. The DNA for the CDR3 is TGTGCCAGCAGGGGGTGGGAGAGGACAGATACGCAGTATTTT. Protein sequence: CASRGWERTDTQYF.

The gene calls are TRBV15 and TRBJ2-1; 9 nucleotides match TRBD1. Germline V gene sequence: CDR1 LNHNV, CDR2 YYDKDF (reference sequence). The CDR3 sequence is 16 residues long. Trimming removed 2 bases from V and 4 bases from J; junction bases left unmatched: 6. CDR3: CATSRTGTGRYNEQFF. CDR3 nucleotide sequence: TGTGCCACCAGCAGAACCGGGACAGGGCGTTACAATGAGCAGTTCTTC.